This TCR beta chain was captured by sequencing in a study of blood T cell repertoires in COVID-19. Germline-derived CDR1 and CDR2 are LNHNV and YYDKDF (reference sequence). The length of the CDR3 is 14 residues. The trim removed 9 bases at V and 1 base at J, leaving 6 bases unmatched. As handled by the study authors: Cell counts per sample came from amplifying reference gene primers. Here immunoSEQ multiplex PCR was the method, and the copy in TCRdb shows in-frame clones only, minus some. Clone size and the V and J calls come from that table; the DNA yielded D and trimming. The table includes roughly 120,000 clones, about 80% detected once.

The chain employs TRBV15 and TRBJ2-3, with 8 nucleotides matching TRBD2. The sequenced sample was peripheral blood. The origin of this receptor is a man between 65 and 85 years old with active or convalescent COVID-19. CDR3 in amino acids: CATNPGGGTDTQYF. CDR3 nucleotides: TGTGCCACGAACCCGGGGGGGGGCACAGATACGCAGTATTTT.